These T cell receptor beta chains were read from a single sample in a study of blood T cell repertoires in COVID-19. Data came from immunoSEQ multiplex PCR; TCRdb stores just in-frame clones and leaves some out. Among 95,000 to 150,000 clones listed, 90% were seen once. Sequences were obtained from peripheral blood. The receptor source for this set is a woman aged 60 to 75 with COVID-19, enrolled during active disease. The CDR3 runs from the conserved cysteine through the conserved F or W. A D gene is named only where the DNA matches it firmly. Only part of the rows carry a size: once, few, many, or a class if the clone is expanded.

J gene	D gene	clone size	V gene	CDR3 protein	CDR3 DNA
TRBJ2-7	TRBD1	-	TRBV7-9	CASSLGDSGWQYEQYF	TGTGCCAGCAGCTTAGGGGACAGTGGGTGGCAATACGAGCAGTACTTC
TRBJ1-1	-	-	TRBV4-2	CASSPDTEAFF	TGTGCCAGCAGCCCCGACACTGAAGCTTTCTTT
TRBJ1-2	TRBD1	few	TRBV7-6	CASSPMRTGAGKGYTF	TGTGCCAGCAGCCCAATGAGGACAGGGGCAGGAAAAGGCTACACCTTC
TRBJ2-1	TRBD2	-	TRBV7-2	CASSQLGLAGGRARGEQFF	TGTGCCAGCAGTCAACTGGGACTAGCGGGGGGGCGGGCCCGTGGGGAGCAGTTCTTC
TRBJ1-1	-	-	TRBV5-4	CASSFDPGNTEAFF	TGTGCCAGCAGCTTTGATCCAGGGAACACTGAAGCTTTCTTT
TRBJ1-3	TRBD1	-	TRBV7-2	CASSSRDRTSTGSGNTIYF	TGTGCCAGCAGCTCCCGGGACAGGACCTCCACGGGCTCTGGAAACACCATATATTTT
TRBJ2-7	TRBD1	-	TRBV20-1	CSASSPQGPEQYF	TGCAGTGCGAGTTCTCCACAGGGGCCTGAGCAGTACTTC
TRBJ2-5	TRBD1	-	TRBV5-1	CASRQGEETQYF	TGCGCCAGCAGACAGGGGGAGGAGACCCAGTACTTC
TRBJ2-1	-	-	TRBV7-2	CASSPPGWDEQFF	TGTGCCAGCAGTCCCCCAGGATGGGATGAGCAGTTCTTC
TRBJ1-1	-	-	TRBV20-1	CSASHPGPSGDTEAFF	TGCAGTGCTAGTCACCCGGGTCCAAGCGGGGACACTGAAGCTTTCTTT
TRBJ2-3	TRBD2	-	TRBV7-2	CASSTGLAGSLDTQYF	TGTGCCAGCAGCACGGGACTAGCGGGGTCTCTGGATACGCAGTATTTT
TRBJ2-1	TRBD2	-	TRBV6-5	CASSYSGGSSYNEQFF	TGTGCCAGCAGTTACTCGGGAGGGTCGTCCTACAATGAGCAGTTCTTC
TRBJ1-1	-	-	TRBV6-5	CATRQNTEAFF	TGTGCCACACGACAGAACACTGAAGCTTTCTTT
TRBJ2-1	-	-	TRBV5-6	CASSFRGGDEQFF	TGTGCCAGCAGCTTTCGAGGGGGGGATGAGCAGTTCTTC
TRBJ1-5	-	-	TRBV9	CASSVGGYQPQHF	TGTGCCAGCAGCGTAGGAGGGTACCAGCCCCAGCATTTT
TRBJ1-1	TRBD1	-	TRBV5-5	CASSSPGQGALATEAFF	TGTGCCAGCAGCTCGCCAGGACAGGGCGCTTTGGCCACTGAAGCTTTCTTT
TRBJ2-4	TRBD1	-	TRBV7-2	CASSLVTTRGHIQYF	TGTGCCAGCAGCTTAGTAACAACCAGGGGGCACATTCAGTACTTC
TRBJ1-2	TRBD1	-	TRBV7-2	CASSLEARGRSGYTF	TGTGCCAGCAGCTTAGAGGCCAGGGGGCGTTCGGGCTACACCTTC
TRBJ2-2	TRBD2	-	TRBV7-6	CASRGTSGANTGELFF	TGTGCCAGCAGGGGGACTAGCGGGGCGAACACCGGGGAGCTGTTTTTT
TRBJ1-6	-	-	TRBV21-1	CASSKNGQGEVRRSYNSPLHF	TGTGCCAGCAGCAAAAATGGACAGGGGGAAGTTAGACGCTCCTATAATTCACCCCTCCACTTT
TRBJ2-3	-	-	TRBV7-3	CASSPVSSTDTQYF	TGTGCCAGCAGCCCCGTTTCTAGCACAGATACGCAGTATTTT
TRBJ2-7	-	-	TRBV2	CASSDTPYEQYF	TGTGCCAGCAGTGACACTCCCTACGAGCAGTACTTC
TRBJ1-3	-	-	TRBV7-2	CASSAQGPSGNTIYF	TGTGCCAGCAGCGCACAGGGTCCCTCTGGAAACACCATATATTTT
TRBJ2-1	-	-	TRBV9	CASSVVGLWSNEQFF	TGTGCCAGCAGCGTAGTCGGACTGTGGTCGAATGAGCAGTTCTTC